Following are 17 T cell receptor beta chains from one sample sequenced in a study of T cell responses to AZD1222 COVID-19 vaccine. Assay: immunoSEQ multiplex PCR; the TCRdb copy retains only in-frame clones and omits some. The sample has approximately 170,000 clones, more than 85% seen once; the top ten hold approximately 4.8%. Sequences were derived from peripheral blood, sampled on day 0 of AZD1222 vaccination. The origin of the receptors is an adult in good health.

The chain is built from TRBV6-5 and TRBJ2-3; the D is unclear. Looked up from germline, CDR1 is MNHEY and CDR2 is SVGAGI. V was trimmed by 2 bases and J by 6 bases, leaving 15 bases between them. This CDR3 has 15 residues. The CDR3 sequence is CASSYRAGISDTQYF. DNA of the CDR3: TGTGCCAGCAGTTACAGGGCAGGAATTTCGGATACGCAGTATTTT.

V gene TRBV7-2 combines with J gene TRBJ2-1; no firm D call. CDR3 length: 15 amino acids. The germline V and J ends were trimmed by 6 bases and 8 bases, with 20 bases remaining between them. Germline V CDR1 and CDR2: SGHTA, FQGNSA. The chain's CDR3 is CASSTQATDTYEQFF. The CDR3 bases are TGTGCCAGCAGTACCCAGGCGACTGACACTTATGAGCAGTTCTTC.

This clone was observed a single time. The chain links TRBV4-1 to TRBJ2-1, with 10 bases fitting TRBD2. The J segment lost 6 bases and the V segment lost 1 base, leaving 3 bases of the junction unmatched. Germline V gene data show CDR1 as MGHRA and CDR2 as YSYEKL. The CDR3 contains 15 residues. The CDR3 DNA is TGCGCCAGCAGCCAAGTAGGACTAGCGGCCAATGAGCAGTTCTTC. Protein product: CASSQVGLAANEQFF.

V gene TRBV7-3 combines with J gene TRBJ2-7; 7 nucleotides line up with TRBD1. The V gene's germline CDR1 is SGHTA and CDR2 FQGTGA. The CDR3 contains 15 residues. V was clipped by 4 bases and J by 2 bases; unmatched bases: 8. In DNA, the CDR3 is TGTGCCAGCAGCTCCCTCGACAGGGCCCCCTACGAGCAGTACTTC. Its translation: CASSSLDRAPYEQYF.

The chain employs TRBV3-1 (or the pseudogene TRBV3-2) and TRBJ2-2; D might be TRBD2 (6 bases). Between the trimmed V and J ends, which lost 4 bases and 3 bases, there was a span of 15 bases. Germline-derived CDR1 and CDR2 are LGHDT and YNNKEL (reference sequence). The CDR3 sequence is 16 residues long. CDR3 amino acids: CASSRQTRGYTGELFF. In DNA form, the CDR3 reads TGTGCCAGCAGCCGGCAGACTAGAGGATACACCGGGGAGCTGTTTTTT.

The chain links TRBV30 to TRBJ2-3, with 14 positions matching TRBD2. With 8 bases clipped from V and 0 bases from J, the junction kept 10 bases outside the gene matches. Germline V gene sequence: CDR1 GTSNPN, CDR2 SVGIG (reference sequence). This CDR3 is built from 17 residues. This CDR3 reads CAGIGTSGRTSTDTQYF. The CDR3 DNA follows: TGTGCCGGAATAGGGACTAGCGGGAGAACAAGCACAGATACGCAGTATTTT.

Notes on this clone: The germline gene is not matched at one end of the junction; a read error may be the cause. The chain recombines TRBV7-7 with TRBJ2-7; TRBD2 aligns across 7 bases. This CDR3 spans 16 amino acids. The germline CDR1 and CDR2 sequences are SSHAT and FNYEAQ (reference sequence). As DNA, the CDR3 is TGTGCTAGCAGCTTAGGGGATCAGCGGGGACCCTACGAGCAGTACTTC. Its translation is CASSLGDQRGPYEQYF.

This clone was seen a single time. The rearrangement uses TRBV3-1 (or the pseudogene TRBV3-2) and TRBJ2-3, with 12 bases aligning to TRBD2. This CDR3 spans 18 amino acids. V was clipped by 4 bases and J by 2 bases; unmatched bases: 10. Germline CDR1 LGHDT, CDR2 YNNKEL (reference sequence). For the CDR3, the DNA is TGTGCCAGCAGCCGAGGGACTAGCGGGTGGGGACCCACAGATACGCAGTATTTT. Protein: CASSRGTSGWGPTDTQYF.

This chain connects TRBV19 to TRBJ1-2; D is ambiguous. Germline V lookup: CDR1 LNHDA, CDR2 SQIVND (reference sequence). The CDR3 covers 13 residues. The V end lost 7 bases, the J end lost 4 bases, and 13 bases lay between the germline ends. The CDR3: CASKGQKAYGYTF. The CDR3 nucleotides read TGTGCCAGTAAAGGGCAGAAGGCCTATGGCTACACCTTC.

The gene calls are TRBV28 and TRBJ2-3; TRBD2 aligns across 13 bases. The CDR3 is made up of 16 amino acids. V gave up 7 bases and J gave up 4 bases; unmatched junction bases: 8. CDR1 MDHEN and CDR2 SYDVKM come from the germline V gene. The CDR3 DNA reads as TGTGCCAGCATCCGGACTAGCGGGAGTGAAGCAGATACGCAGTATTTT. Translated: CASIRTSGSEADTQYF.

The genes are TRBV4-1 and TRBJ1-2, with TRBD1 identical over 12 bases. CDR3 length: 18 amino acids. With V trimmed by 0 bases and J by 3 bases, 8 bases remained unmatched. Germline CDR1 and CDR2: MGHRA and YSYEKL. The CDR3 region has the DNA TGCGCCAGCAGCCAAGAAGAAGCGGGACAGGGGGCTGACTATGGCTACACCTTC. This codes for CASSQEEAGQGADYGYTF.

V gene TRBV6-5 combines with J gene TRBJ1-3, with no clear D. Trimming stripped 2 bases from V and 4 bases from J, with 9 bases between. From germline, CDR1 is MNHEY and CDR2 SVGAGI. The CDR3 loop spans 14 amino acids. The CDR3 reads CASSYGSLGNTIYF. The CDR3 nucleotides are TGTGCCAGCAGTTACGGAAGTTTGGGAAACACCATATATTTT.

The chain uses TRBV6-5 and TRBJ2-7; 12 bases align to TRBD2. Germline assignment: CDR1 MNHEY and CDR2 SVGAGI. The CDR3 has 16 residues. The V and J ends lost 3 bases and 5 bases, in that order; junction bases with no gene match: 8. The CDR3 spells CASSYSLGLAGNEQYF. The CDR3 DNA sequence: TGTGCCAGCAGTTATTCCCTCGGACTAGCGGGAAACGAGCAGTACTTC.

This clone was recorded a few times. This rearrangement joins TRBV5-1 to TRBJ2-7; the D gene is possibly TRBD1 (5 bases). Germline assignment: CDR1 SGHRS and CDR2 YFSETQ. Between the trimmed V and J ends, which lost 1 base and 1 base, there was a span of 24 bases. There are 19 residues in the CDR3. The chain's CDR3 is CASSLYPIGHPLGSYEQYF. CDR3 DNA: TGCGCCAGCAGCTTGTACCCTATAGGACACCCCTTAGGATCCTACGAGCAGTACTTC. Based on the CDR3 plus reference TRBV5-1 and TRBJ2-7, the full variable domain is KAGVTQTPRYLIKTRGQQVTLSCSPISGHRSVSWYQQTPGQGLQFLFEYFSETQRNKGNFPGRFSGRQFSNSRSEMNVSTLELGDSALYLCASSLYPIGHPLGSYEQYFGPGTRLTVT.

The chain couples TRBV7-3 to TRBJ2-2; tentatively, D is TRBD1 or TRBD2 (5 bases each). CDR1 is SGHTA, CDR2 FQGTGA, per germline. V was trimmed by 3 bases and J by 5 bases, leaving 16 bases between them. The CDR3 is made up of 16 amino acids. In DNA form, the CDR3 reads TGTGCCAGCAGCTTGGTGCCGGGACCGCAAACCGGGGAGCTGTTTTTT. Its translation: CASSLVPGPQTGELFF.

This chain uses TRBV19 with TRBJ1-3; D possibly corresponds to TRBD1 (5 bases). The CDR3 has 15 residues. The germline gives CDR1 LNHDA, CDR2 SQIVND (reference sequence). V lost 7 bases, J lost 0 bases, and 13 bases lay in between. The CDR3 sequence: CASTPGPSSGNTIYF. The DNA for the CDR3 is TGTGCCAGTACCCCGGGACCGAGCTCTGGAAACACCATATATTTT.

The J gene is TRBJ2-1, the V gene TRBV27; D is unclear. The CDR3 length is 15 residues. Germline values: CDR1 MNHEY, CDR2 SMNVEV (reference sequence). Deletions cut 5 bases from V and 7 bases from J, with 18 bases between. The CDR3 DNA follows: TGTGCCAGCAGTCCCTGGGGTCAAGACAAAAATGAGCAGTTCTTC. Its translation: CASSPWGQDKNEQFF.